This T cell receptor (beta chain) was recorded in a study of Graves' ophthalmopathy and Graves' hyperthyroidism. Trimming shortened V by 6 bases and J by 2 bases, and 23 bases separated the two germline ends. The CDR3 sequence is 17 residues long. The germline CDR1 and CDR2 sequences are MNHNS and SASEGT. Investigators amplified TCR beta CDR3 regions from RNA transcripts. HTBI primers were employed in first-round RT-PCR, then a second-round multiplex PCR followed. One entry per CDR3 protein results from TCRdb running MiXCR on the multiplex PCR reads. The table shows approximately 160,000 distinct CDR3 sequences, with roughly two fifths occurring only once.

The rearrangement joins TRBV6-1 to TRBJ2-7; D is unresolved. Input material: peripheral blood. This TCR came from a man younger than 45 with Graves' ophthalmopathy. In DNA, the CDR3 is TGTGCCAGCAGGGAAACATTACAGAACACGAAAACCTACGAGCAGTACTTC. The encoded protein is CASRETLQNTKTYEQYF.